This TCR beta chain comes out of a study of beta chain features in type 1 diabetes. General study results and limits: Healthy donors had naive, central memory and Treg TCRB repertoires that appeared less similar than those seen among patients. Since sequencing was performed on cDNA, cells with high TCR expression could be over-represented.

The entirety of the isolated RNA underwent reverse transcription, so expressed TCRB transcripts were sequenced. Produced via immunoSEQ multiplex PCR; TCRdb's table is partial and in-frame only. The table lists about half a million clones, 10% to 12% of them singletons. The CDR3 runs 16 residues. To note about this clone: No antigen is known for it.

The sample was naive CD4+ T cells from blood. The sequence was collected from a woman between 18 and 30 years old in good health. The chain carries TRBV1 and TRBJ2-6; the DNA was not used to check the table's D call, TRBD1. TRBV1 has pseudogene status. In DNA form, the CDR3 reads TGCACCAGCAGCCAAGATCGACACTCTGGGGCCAACGTCCTGACTTTC. As protein: CTSSQDRHSGANVLTF.